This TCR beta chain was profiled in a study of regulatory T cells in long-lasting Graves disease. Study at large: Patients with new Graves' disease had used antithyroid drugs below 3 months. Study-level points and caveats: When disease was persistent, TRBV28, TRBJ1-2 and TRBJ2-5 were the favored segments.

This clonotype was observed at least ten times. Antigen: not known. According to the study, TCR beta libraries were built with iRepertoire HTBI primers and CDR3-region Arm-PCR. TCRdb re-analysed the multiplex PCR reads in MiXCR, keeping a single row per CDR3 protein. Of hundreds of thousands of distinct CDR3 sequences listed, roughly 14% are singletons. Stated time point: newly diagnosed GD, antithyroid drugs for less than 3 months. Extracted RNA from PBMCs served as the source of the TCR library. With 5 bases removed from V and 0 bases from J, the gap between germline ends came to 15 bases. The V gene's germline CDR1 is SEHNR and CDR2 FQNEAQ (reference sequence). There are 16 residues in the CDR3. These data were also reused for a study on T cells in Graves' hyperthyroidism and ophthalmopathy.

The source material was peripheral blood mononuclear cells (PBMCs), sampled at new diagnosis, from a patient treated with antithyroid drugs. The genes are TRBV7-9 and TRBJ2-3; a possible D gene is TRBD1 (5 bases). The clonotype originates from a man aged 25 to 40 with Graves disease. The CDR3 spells CASSLAWGGSTDTQYF. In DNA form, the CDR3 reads TGTGCCAGCAGCCTCGCCTGGGGCGGTAGCACAGATACGCAGTATTTT.